A single sample gave rise to the 28 T cell receptor beta chains below, sequenced in a study of blood T cell repertoires in COVID-19 (dated by TCRdb to between 2020 and 2021). Library generation was performed with the immunoSEQ multiplex PCR assay. TCRdb carries this immuneACCESS record with in-frame sequences only. Its versions omit some clonotypes, under half of them owing to an unresolved V gene in the studies checked, with the rest unexplained. A total of 200,000 to 250,000 clones appear in this sample, 70% to 90% of them only once. In total, the top ten clones hold about 0.93% of the sample. Source material: peripheral blood. The receptors were sampled from a man between 40 and 49 years old with acute or convalescent COVID-19.

This clone appeared once. The chain couples TRBV6-1 to TRBJ1-5; 7 bases are shared with TRBD1. Germline CDR1 is MNHNS and CDR2 is SASEGT. The CDR3 covers 15 residues. J gave up 0 bases and V 2 bases, and 1 base lay outside the gene matches. The CDR3 sequence: CASSENRGSNQPQHF. CDR3 DNA: TGTGCCAGCAGTGAAAACAGGGGTAGCAATCAGCCCCAGCATTTT.

The rearrangement links TRBV7-6 to TRBJ1-5; D gene uncertain. Germline loops: CDR1 SGHVS, CDR2 FNYEAQ. Trimming took 6 bases from V and 3 from J, leaving 6 bases between them. The length of the CDR3 is 12 residues. The CDR3 DNA reads as TGTGCCAGCAGTCTTTACAATCAGCCCCAGCATTTT. The encoded protein is CASSLYNQPQHF.

Concerning this clone: The sample carries other DNA sequences with the same CDR3. The chain carries TRBV12-5 and TRBJ2-1, with D possibly being TRBD1 (5 bases). V was clipped by 1 base and J by 1 base, with 5 bases between them. In germline, CDR1 is LGHNT, CDR2 FRNRAP. There are 14 residues in the CDR3. The CDR3 bases are TGTGCTAGTGGTTTGGAGGGGTCCTACAATGAGCAGTTCTTC. Its translation: CASGLEGSYNEQFF.

CDR3 region: CASSTGSSLYGYTF. The CDR3 DNA is TGTGCCAGCAGTACAGGTAGCAGCCTCTATGGCTACACCTTC. V gene TRBV28 combines with J gene TRBJ1-2; D might be TRBD1 (5 bases). Trimming pared 5 bases from V and 4 bases from J, leaving 14 bases between. The CDR3 runs to 14 residues. Per the germline V gene, CDR1 is MDHEN and CDR2 is SYDVKM.

This chain joins TRBV3-1 (or the pseudogene TRBV3-2) and TRBJ2-3, with TRBD2 identical over 8 bases. Germline V lookup: CDR1 LGHDT, CDR2 YNNKEL (reference sequence). V gave up 3 bases and J gave up 3 bases; unmatched junction bases: 5. The CDR3 extends over 15 amino acids. This CDR3 reads CASSQRGGGTDTQYF. CDR3 bases: TGTGCCAGCAGCCAGCGGGGCGGGGGGACAGATACGCAGTATTTT.

Here the CDR3 reads CASSPTLTGRNTEAFF. The CDR3 DNA is TGTGCCAGCAGCCCCACCTTGACGGGGAGGAACACTGAAGCTTTCTTT. The chain carries TRBV4-2 and TRBJ1-1, with D unresolved. V lost 4 bases, J lost 1 base, and 16 bases lay in between. The length of the CDR3 is 16 residues. Germline assignment: CDR1 LGHNA and CDR2 YNFKEQ.

The chain employs TRBV10-3 and TRBJ2-2, with D possibly being TRBD1 (5 bases). Trimming pared 5 bases from V and 2 bases from J, leaving 12 bases between. Germline V CDR1 and CDR2: ENHRY, SYGVKD. The CDR3 is 15 residues long. CDR3 residues: CAISQVDRNTGELFF. For the CDR3, the DNA is TGTGCCATCAGTCAGGTAGACAGAAACACCGGGGAGCTGTTTTTT.

This clone was recorded once. The V and J genes are TRBV3-1 (or the pseudogene TRBV3-2) and TRBJ2-1, with unresolved D. Trimming removed 4 bases at V and 9 bases at J, with 13 bases between. There are 13 residues in the CDR3. From germline, CDR1 is LGHDT and CDR2 YNNKEL (reference sequence). In nucleotides, the CDR3 is TGTGCCAGCAGCCCCTCTTTTACCGGTGAGCAGTTCTTC. Amino acids: CASSPSFTGEQFF.

This clone was detected only once. In DNA, the CDR3 is TGTGCCATCAGCGACACAGGGGGCTTAACCAAAAACATTCAGTACTTC. The encoded protein is CAISDTGGLTKNIQYF. The chain recombines TRBV10-3 with TRBJ2-4; 9 bases are a match to TRBD1. CDR1 is ENHRY, CDR2 SYGVKD, per germline. The CDR3 covers 16 residues. With V trimmed by 6 bases and J by 2 bases, 8 bases remained unmatched.

The J gene is TRBJ2-1, the V gene TRBV18, with TRBD1 matching 10 bases. Germline V gives CDR1 KGHSH, CDR2 LQKENI. The CDR3 has 16 residues. With V trimmed by 3 bases and J by 8 bases, 10 bases remained unmatched. CDR3: CASSPTKGDRGHEQFF. CDR3 nucleotide sequence: TGTGCCAGCTCACCGACAAAAGGGGACAGGGGTCATGAGCAGTTCTTC.

CDR3 region: CASSPERARGGTEAFF. In DNA, the CDR3 is TGTGCCAGCAGTCCTGAGCGGGCTCGGGGGGGAACTGAAGCTTTCTTT. The chain joins TRBV5-6 to TRBJ1-1; D might be TRBD1 (5 bases). Germline V lookup: CDR1 SGHDT, CDR2 YYEEEE. V lost 5 bases and J lost 5, with 22 bases in between. The CDR3 contains 16 residues.

In its sample, this clone was seen once. The chain joins TRBV19 to TRBJ2-4; unclear D gene. CDR1 and CDR2 from the germline V gene are LNHDA and SQIVND (reference sequence). Trimming took 3 bases from V and 2 from J, leaving 20 bases between them. This CDR3 comprises 18 residues. Here the CDR3 DNA reads TGTGCCAGTAGTATCGCCCCCGGCGGCAGAGTTACCAAAAACATTCAGTACTTC. This gives the protein CASSIAPGGRVTKNIQYF.

The chain employs TRBV10-3 and TRBJ2-7; the D gene is possibly TRBD2 (6 bases). The CDR3 contains 11 residues. Germline V lookup: CDR1 ENHRY, CDR2 SYGVKD. Trimming cost V 2 bases and J 8 bases, with 7 bases left between them. The CDR3 region is CAISEAGQQYF. CDR3 sequence (DNA): TGTGCCATCAGTGAGGCGGGACAGCAGTACTTC.

The gene calls are TRBV15 and TRBJ2-5, with D perhaps TRBD2 (6 bases). Germline V gene lookup returns CDR1 LNHNV and CDR2 YYDKDF (reference sequence). The CDR3 spans 13 residues. The V gene lost 6 bases and the J gene lost 5 bases, with 13 bases spanning the gap. CDR3: CATSGGVGETQYF. CDR3 nucleotide sequence: TGTGCCACCAGTGGCGGGGTAGGCGAGACCCAGTACTTC.

The chain links TRBV2 to TRBJ1-5, with D tentatively TRBD1 (6 bases). Trimming cost V 3 bases and J 11 bases, with 20 bases left between them. This CDR3 has 15 residues. The germline CDR1 and CDR2 sequences are SNHLY and FYNNEI. CDR3 in amino acids: CASSEGQGIAKSQHF. DNA for the CDR3: TGTGCCAGCAGTGAGGGGCAGGGGATCGCAAAGTCCCAGCATTTT.

The DNA for the CDR3 is TGCGCCAGCACAATAGCGGGGGACACCGGGGAGCTGTTTTTT. Translation: CASTIAGDTGELFF. The chain joins TRBV5-1 to TRBJ2-2; TRBD2 aligns across 9 bases. This CDR3 comprises 14 residues. Per the germline V gene, CDR1 is SGHRS and CDR2 is YFSETQ. The V gene end was trimmed by 6 bases and the J gene end by 3 bases; junction bases not matched to a gene: 3.

This chain links TRBV9 with TRBJ1-1; D is uncertain. Trimming cost V 4 bases and J 1 base, with 14 bases left between them. CDR1 and CDR2 from the germline V gene are SGDLS and YYNGEE. There are 15 residues in the CDR3. The CDR3 DNA reads TGTGCCAGCAGCCCCCCCAGGAAATCGAACACTGAAGCTTTCTTT. It translates to CASSPPRKSNTEAFF.

The CDR3 DNA reads as TGCGCCAGCAGAGACCAGGAAAATCAGCCCCAGCATTTT. Its translation is CASRDQENQPQHF. This rearrangement joins TRBV5-1 to TRBJ1-5, with unresolved D. The ends were cut back, 5 bases at V and 4 bases at J, with 10 bases in the middle. This CDR3 has 13 residues. Per germline, CDR1 SGHRS and CDR2 YFSETQ.

The V gene is TRBV9, the J gene TRBJ1-2; D unresolved. From germline, CDR1 is SGDLS and CDR2 YYNGEE. Trimming shortened V by 2 bases and J by 8 bases, and 13 bases separated the two germline ends. The CDR3 is 13 residues long. For the CDR3, the DNA is TGTGCCAGCAGCGTTGGGAAAGGGAGGGGCTACACCTTC. Amino acid sequence: CASSVGKGRGYTF.

This rearrangement joins TRBV4-1 to TRBJ1-4; weak D call: TRBD1 (6 bases). Germline lookup yields CDR1 MGHRA and CDR2 YSYEKL. This CDR3 comprises 18 residues. Trimming stripped 0 bases from V and 4 bases from J, with 18 bases between. CDR3 DNA: TGCGCCAGCAGCCAAGACGCGGACAGCAATCTTATTAATGAAAAACTGTTTTTT. Translation gives CASSQDADSNLINEKLFF.

The chain links TRBV29-1 to TRBJ1-2; no definite D call. Germline CDR1 is SQVTM and CDR2 is ANQGSEA. The CDR3 totals 13 residues. Deletions cut 3 bases from V and 3 bases from J, with 11 bases between. The chain's CDR3 is CSVDTLGDYGYTF. CDR3 bases: TGCAGCGTTGATACCCTCGGGGACTATGGCTACACCTTC.

The chain carries TRBV13 and TRBJ1-4; D gene ambiguous. This CDR3 is 15 amino acids long. V lost 4 bases and J lost 10, with 19 bases in between. Per the germline V gene, CDR1 is PRHDT and CDR2 is FYEKMQ (reference sequence). The CDR3, as DNA: TGTGCCAGCAGCTCCTCCCGACTCCCTCTGGGAAAACTGTTTTTT. Its protein product is CASSSSRLPLGKLFF. Filled out from reference TRBV13 and TRBJ1-4, the complete variable domain reads AAGVIQSPRHLIKEKRETATLKCYPIPRHDTVYWYQQGPGQDPQFLISFYEKMQSDKGSIPDRFSAQQFSDYHSELNMSSLELGDSALYFCASSSSRLPLGKLFFGSGTQLSVL.

This chain connects TRBV12-3 or TRBV12-4 to TRBJ1-1; no clear D. The V end was cut by 7 bases, the J end by 4 bases, with 7 bases between. The CDR3 covers 11 residues. In DNA, the CDR3 is TGTGCCAGCACCCCGGGCACTGAAGCTTTCTTT. Protein sequence: CASTPGTEAFF.

This clone appeared a few times. The CDR3 loop reads CASSLALCKGYYGYTF. Written as DNA, the CDR3 is TGTGCCAGCAGCTTAGCACTTTGCAAGGGGTACTATGGCTACACCTTC. V is TRBV11-3 and J is TRBJ1-2, with D possibly being TRBD1 (5 bases). Trimming removed 1 base from V and 3 bases from J, with 15 bases in between. Germline CDR1 SGHNT, CDR2 YENEEA. The CDR3 is 16 amino acids. The full variable domain, completed using reference TRBV11-3 and TRBJ1-2, is EAGVVQSPRYKIIEKKQPVAFWCNPISGHNTLYWYLQNLGQGPELLIRYENEEAVDDSQLPKDRFSAERLKGVDSTLKIQPAELGDSAVYLCASSLALCKGYYGYTFGSGTRLTVV.

This chain joins TRBV30 and TRBJ1-1, with D hard to call. CDR1 is GTSNPN and CDR2 is SVGIG in the germline V gene (reference sequence). Trimming removed 4 bases at V and 0 bases at J, with 15 bases between. This CDR3 has 15 amino acids. The CDR3 spells CAWTAPSLMNTEAFF. CDR3 nucleotide sequence: TGTGCCTGGACAGCGCCCAGTCTCATGAACACTGAAGCTTTCTTT.

The chain has TRBV10-3 and TRBJ2-7; D is possibly TRBD2 (5 bases). Trimming took 0 bases from V and 6 from J, leaving 12 bases between them. The CDR3 is 14 amino acids. Germline V gene lookup returns CDR1 ENHRY and CDR2 SYGVKD. CDR3 region: CAISESLMRVEQYF. The CDR3 DNA sequence: TGTGCCATCAGTGAGTCGTTGATGAGGGTCGAGCAGTACTTC.

V and J are TRBV6-6 and TRBJ1-2; no definite D call. Germline CDR1 reads MNHNY; CDR2 reads SVGAGI (reference sequence). Trimming removed 6 bases from V and 0 bases from J, with 14 bases in between. The CDR3 has 15 amino acids. In DNA, the CDR3 is TGTGCCAGCAGCCCCCGGGAGAGCTCTAACTATGGCTACACCTTC. It is translated as CASSPRESSNYGYTF.

The chain is built from TRBV4-1 and TRBJ2-4, with TRBD1 matching over 7 bases. The CDR3 contains 12 residues. With 3 bases clipped from V and 7 bases from J, the junction kept 0 bases outside the gene matches. In germline, CDR1 is MGHRA, CDR2 YSYEKL. The CDR3 reads CASSQTGNIQYF. The CDR3 DNA sequence: TGCGCCAGCAGCCAGACAGGGAACATTCAGTACTTC.